This paragraph covers one T cell receptor (beta chain) sequence. Antigen unknown. Unique molecular identifiers were present on cDNA, and template switching added a universal primer site. In TCRdb, the 5' RACE reads were re-called with MiXCR into one record per CDR3 protein. The sample shows a few hundred thousand distinct CDR3 sequences, around 9.6% of them seen only once. Per the germline V gene, CDR1 is MNHEY and CDR2 is SMNVEV (reference sequence). CDR3 size: 11 residues. The V gene lost 5 bases and the J gene lost 7 bases, with 6 bases spanning the gap. This record belongs to a study of identical twins. Study-wide findings and caveats: Within beta out-of-frame sequences, the excess sharing observed between twins was weaker.

The donors were all healthy and Caucasian. Separately, the same data were catalogued under a study of yellow fever vaccine responses in identical twins.

The source of this sequence is a woman in her late teens or twenties in good health. Sequenced sample: PBMCs. J is TRBJ2-1 and V is TRBV27; no reliable D call. As DNA, the CDR3 is TGTGCCAGCAGTCAATTTAATGAGCAGTTCTTC. It is translated as CASSQFNEQFF.